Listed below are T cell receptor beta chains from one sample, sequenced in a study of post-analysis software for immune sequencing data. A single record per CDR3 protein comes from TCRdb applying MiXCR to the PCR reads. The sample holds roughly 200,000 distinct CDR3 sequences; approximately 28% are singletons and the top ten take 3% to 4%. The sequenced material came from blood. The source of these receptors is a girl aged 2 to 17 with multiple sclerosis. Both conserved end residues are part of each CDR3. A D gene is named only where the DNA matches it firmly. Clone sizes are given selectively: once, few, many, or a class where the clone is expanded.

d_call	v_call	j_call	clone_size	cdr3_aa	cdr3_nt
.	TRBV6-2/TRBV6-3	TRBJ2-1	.	CASSYRVGNNEQFF	TGTGCCAGCAGTTACCGGGTCGGGAACAATGAGCAGTTCTTC
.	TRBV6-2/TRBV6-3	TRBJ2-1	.	CASTKRARWFF	TGTGCCAGCACCAAGCGGGCCCGGTGGTTCTTC
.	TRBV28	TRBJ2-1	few	CASSWTDNEQFF	TGTGCCAGCAGCTGGACAGACAATGAGCAGTTCTTC
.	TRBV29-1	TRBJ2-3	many	CSVVGRSQYF	TGCAGCGTTGTGGGACGTTCGCAGTATTTT
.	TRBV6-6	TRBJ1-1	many	CASSQDISKAFF	TGTGCCAGCAGTCAGGACATTTCGAAGGCTTTCTTT
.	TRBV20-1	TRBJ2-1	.	CSAFAAVGSYNEQFF	TGCAGTGCTTTCGCGGCAGTGGGCTCCTACAATGAGCAGTTCTTC
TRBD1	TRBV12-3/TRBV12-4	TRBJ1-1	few	CASSRTGVNGEAFF	TGTGCCAGCAGTCGGACAGGGGTGAATGGTGAAGCTTTCTTT
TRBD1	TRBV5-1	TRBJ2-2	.	CASSVTGQGVTNTGELFF	TGCGCCAGCAGCGTGACAGGACAGGGGGTGACGAACACCGGGGAGCTGTTTTTT
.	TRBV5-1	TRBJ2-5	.	CASSLASGRETQYF	TGCGCCAGCAGCTTGGCTAGTGGAAGGGAGACCCAGTACTTC
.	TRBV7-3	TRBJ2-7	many	CASSLLGVVAGSSYEQYF	TGTGCCAGCAGCTTATTGGGGGTGGTGGCGGGGAGCTCCTACGAGCAGTACTTC
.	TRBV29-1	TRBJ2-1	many	CSVEDAVREQFF	TGCAGCGTTGAAGATGCCGTCAGGGAGCAGTTCTTC
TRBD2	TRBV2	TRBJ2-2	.	CASNHLAATGELFF	TGTGCCAGCAATCATCTAGCGGCCACCGGGGAGCTGTTTTTT
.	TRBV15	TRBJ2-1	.	CATSRRQTLYNEQFF	TGTGCCACCAGCAGAAGACAGACGCTATACAATGAGCAGTTCTTC
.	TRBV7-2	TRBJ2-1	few	CASSQLGLTYNEQFF	TGTGCCAGCAGCCAACTCGGGTTAACCTACAATGAGCAGTTCTTC
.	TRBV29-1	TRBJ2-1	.	CSVELLSYNEQFF	TGCAGCGTTGAATTACTCTCCTACAATGAGCAGTTCTTC
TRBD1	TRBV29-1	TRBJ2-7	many	CSVGTVMSSYEQYF	TGCAGCGTGGGGACAGTCATGAGCTCCTACGAGCAGTACTTC
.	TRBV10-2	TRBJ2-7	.	CASSEPGLTYEQYF	TGCGCCAGCAGTGAGCCGGGACTGACCTACGAGCAGTACTTC
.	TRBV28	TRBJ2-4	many	CASSLPGERDNIQYF	TGTGCCAGCAGTTTACCCGGGGAGAGGGATAACATTCAGTACTTC
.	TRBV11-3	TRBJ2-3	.	CASSLVPGRTDTQYF	TGTGCCAGCAGCTTAGTCCCCGGCAGAACAGATACGCAGTATTTT
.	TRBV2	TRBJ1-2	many	CASSPRFTSPNYGYTF	TGTGCCAGCAGCCCCAGGTTTACCTCGCCTAACTATGGCTACACCTTC
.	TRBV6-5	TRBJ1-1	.	CASSYSGRQGMNTEAFF	TGTGCCAGCAGTTACTCGGGTCGGCAGGGGATGAACACTGAAGCTTTCTTT
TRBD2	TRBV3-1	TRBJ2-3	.	CASSRTSGGPPTDTQYF	TGTGCCAGCAGCCGGACTAGCGGGGGGCCTCCCACAGATACGCAGTATTTT
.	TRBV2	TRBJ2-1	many	CASGAGKRNEQFF	TGTGCCAGCGGGGCAGGGAAGCGCAATGAGCAGTTCTTC
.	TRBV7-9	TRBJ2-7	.	CASSLWKGLLADEQYF	TGTGCCAGCAGCTTATGGAAGGGACTCCTAGCCGATGAGCAGTACTTC
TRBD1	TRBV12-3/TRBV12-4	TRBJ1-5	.	CASSQGDMSNQPQHF	TGTGCCAGCAGTCAGGGGGACATGAGCAATCAGCCCCAGCATTTT
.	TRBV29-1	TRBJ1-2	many	CQHYGYTF	TGCCAGCACTATGGCTACACCTTC
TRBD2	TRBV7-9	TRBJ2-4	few	CASSPPPVVAGQNIQYF	TGTGCCAGCAGCCCCCCCCCGGTGGTAGCGGGGCAAAACATTCAGTACTTC
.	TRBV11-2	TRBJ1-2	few	CASSLELGFPYTF	TGTGCCAGCAGCTTAGAGCTGGGGTTTCCCTACACCTTC
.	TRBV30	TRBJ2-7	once	CAWRPTQFYEQYF	TGTGCCTGGAGGCCTACTCAATTCTACGAGCAGTACTTC
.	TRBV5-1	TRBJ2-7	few	CASSPGTHSSYEQYF	TGCGCCAGCAGCCCCGGGACTCACAGCTCCTACGAGCAGTACTTC
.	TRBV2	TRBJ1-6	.	CASTEPGGPPLHF	TGTGCCAGCACCGAGCCGGGTGGGCCACCCCTCCACTTT
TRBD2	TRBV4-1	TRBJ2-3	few	CASSQVTGLAGAKFTDTQYF	TGCGCCAGCAGCCAAGTAACGGGCCTAGCGGGGGCCAAGTTCACAGATACGCAGTATTTT
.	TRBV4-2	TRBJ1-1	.	CASSGQDTEAFF	TGTGCCAGCAGCGGGCAGGACACTGAAGCTTTCTTT
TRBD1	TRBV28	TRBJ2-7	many	CASSLMGQGIYEQYF	TGTGCCAGCAGTTTAATGGGACAGGGGATCTACGAGCAGTACTTC
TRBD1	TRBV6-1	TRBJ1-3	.	CASSLPGQGLFAGNTIYF	TGTGCCAGCAGCCTACCGGGACAGGGTTTGTTTGCTGGAAACACCATATATTTT
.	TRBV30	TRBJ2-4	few	CAWSRGTLGIQYF	TGTGCCTGGAGTCGAGGGACCCTCGGCATTCAGTACTTC
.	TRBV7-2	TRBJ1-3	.	CASSRRGETGGSTIYF	TGTGCCAGCAGCCGTCGGGGGGAAACCGGAGGAAGTACCATATATTTT
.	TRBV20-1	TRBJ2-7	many	CSARRDTGNEQYF	TGCAGTGCTAGGCGCGACACAGGGAACGAGCAGTACTTC
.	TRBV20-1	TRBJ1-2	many	CSAREPRGSIYGYTF	TGCAGTGCTAGAGAGCCGAGGGGGTCGATCTATGGCTACACCTTC